The rows below give T cell receptor beta chains drawn from one sample of a study of T cells in Graves' hyperthyroidism and ophthalmopathy. In TCRdb, the multiplex PCR reads were re-called with MiXCR into one record per CDR3 protein. The sample includes 400,000 or so distinct CDR3 sequences, approximately 14% of them seen just once. The sequenced sample consisted of blood. The source is a woman in her fifties or sixties with Graves' ophthalmopathy. The CDR3 runs from the conserved cysteine through the conserved F or W. D genes are given only for firm matches. Size values are once, few and many counts, or a class for expanded clones, and some rows have none.

D gene: TRBD2; V gene: TRBV10-3; J gene: TRBJ2-3; clone size: many; CDR3 length: 14; CDR3 protein: CATRPGLETDTQYF; CDR3 DNA: TGTGCCACTCGACCGGGACTAGAGACAGATACGCAGTATTTT
D gene: .; V gene: TRBV28; J gene: TRBJ2-5; clone size: many; CDR3 length: 14; CDR3 protein: CASRTPGFQETQYF; CDR3 DNA: TGTGCCAGCAGGACCCCGGGATTCCAAGAGACCCAGTACTTC
D gene: .; V gene: TRBV9; J gene: TRBJ2-7; clone size: .; CDR3 length: 14; CDR3 protein: CASSLGDLRYEQYF; CDR3 DNA: TGTGCCAGCAGCCTCGGGGATCTTAGGTACGAGCAGTACTTC
D gene: TRBD2; V gene: TRBV10-1; J gene: TRBJ2-2; clone size: few; CDR3 length: 15; CDR3 protein: CARGTSGSVAGELFF; CDR3 DNA: TGCGCCAGAGGGACTAGCGGGAGTGTAGCCGGGGAGCTGTTTTTT
D gene: TRBD1; V gene: TRBV3-1; J gene: TRBJ1-2; clone size: .; CDR3 length: 12; CDR3 protein: CASSRTGQGYTF; CDR3 DNA: TGTGCCAGCAGCAGGACAGGGCAGGGCTACACCTTC
D gene: TRBD1; V gene: TRBV12-3/TRBV12-4; J gene: TRBJ1-2; clone size: many; CDR3 length: 13; CDR3 protein: CASSTGGLYGYTF; CDR3 DNA: TGTGCCAGCAGTACAGGGGGCCTCTATGGCTACACCTTC
D gene: TRBD1; V gene: TRBV30; J gene: TRBJ1-5; clone size: .; CDR3 length: 15; CDR3 protein: CAWSGGQGAYQPQHF; CDR3 DNA: TGTGCCTGGAGTGGGGGACAGGGGGCTTATCAGCCCCAGCATTTT
D gene: TRBD1; V gene: TRBV2; J gene: TRBJ1-1; clone size: many; CDR3 length: 15; CDR3 protein: CASSLTGGKNTEAFF; CDR3 DNA: TGTGCCAGCAGTTTAACAGGGGGCAAGAACACTGAAGCTTTCTTT
D gene: .; V gene: TRBV7-9; J gene: TRBJ2-1; clone size: many; CDR3 length: 14; CDR3 protein: CASSLVQGYNEQFF; CDR3 DNA: TGTGCCAGCAGCTTGGTGCAGGGGTACAATGAGCAGTTCTTC
D gene: TRBD1; V gene: TRBV24-1; J gene: TRBJ1-2; clone size: .; CDR3 length: 14; CDR3 protein: CATSDRTGLFGYTF; CDR3 DNA: TGTGCCACCAGTGATCGGACAGGGCTGTTTGGCTACACCTTC
D gene: TRBD2; V gene: TRBV3-1; J gene: TRBJ2-7; clone size: many; CDR3 length: 15; CDR3 protein: CASSPLAGGAYEQYF; CDR3 DNA: TGTGCCAGCAGCCCGTTAGCGGGAGGGGCCTACGAGCAGTACTTC
D gene: .; V gene: TRBV12-3/TRBV12-4; J gene: TRBJ2-1; clone size: many; CDR3 length: 14; CDR3 protein: CASSPHSTYNEQFF; CDR3 DNA: TGTGCCAGCAGTCCACACTCTACCTACAATGAGCAGTTCTTC
D gene: .; V gene: TRBV14; J gene: TRBJ2-2; clone size: .; CDR3 length: 14; CDR3 protein: CASSQVLNTGELFF; CDR3 DNA: TGTGCCAGCAGCCAAGTTTTGAACACCGGGGAGCTGTTTTTT
D gene: TRBD1; V gene: TRBV28; J gene: TRBJ1-2; clone size: many; CDR3 length: 15; CDR3 protein: CASSPAGQSNYGYTF; CDR3 DNA: TGTGCCAGCAGTCCAGCGGGACAGTCTAACTATGGCTACACCTTC
D gene: TRBD2; V gene: TRBV5-1; J gene: TRBJ2-3; clone size: many; CDR3 length: 13; CDR3 protein: CASGTSGGDTQYF; CDR3 DNA: TGCGCCAGTGGGACTAGCGGGGGAGATACGCAGTATTTT